Listed here are 9 T cell receptor beta chains from one sample, sequenced in a study of control samples from healthy donors and cancer patients. Some clones are missing from TCRdb's copy, which holds only in-frame ones; the method was immunoSEQ multiplex PCR. The sample carries 130,000 or so clones, around 90% recorded once. Sequenced sample: blood. The receptors shown here come from a man over 45 in good health.

CDR3 region: CASEGGQGNTEAFF. In DNA, the CDR3 is TGTGCCAGCGAGGGGGGACAGGGGAACACTGAAGCTTTCTTT. V and J are TRBV19 and TRBJ1-1; 9 positions agree with TRBD1. The CDR3 sequence is 14 residues long. Germline V gene lookup returns CDR1 LNHDA and CDR2 SQIVND (reference sequence). V gave up 9 bases and J gave up 1 base; unmatched junction bases: 6.

This clone has only one observation. The sample contains more than one DNA sequence encoding this CDR3. The chain combines TRBV9 with TRBJ2-1; D is uncertain. This CDR3 region has 13 residues. Trimming removed 2 bases from V and 5 bases from J, with 8 bases in between. CDR1 and CDR2 from the germline V gene are SGDLS and YYNGEE. This chain's CDR3 is CASSVGPDNEQFF. In DNA form, the CDR3 reads TGTGCCAGCAGCGTCGGCCCCGACAATGAGCAGTTCTTC.

The chain carries TRBV20-1 and TRBJ1-5, with TRBD1 matching 10 bases. Germline values: CDR1 DFQATT, CDR2 SNEGSKA (reference sequence). The CDR3 has 16 residues. Trimming took 3 bases from V and 4 from J; bases not matched to a gene: 9. The CDR3 nucleotides read TGCAGTGCTAGTATACCGGGACAGGGGAGGAATCAGCCCCAGCATTTT. It translates to CSASIPGQGRNQPQHF.

The chain carries TRBV10-2 and TRBJ2-5, with 7 bases matching TRBD2. With V trimmed by 0 bases and J by 1 base, 5 bases remained unmatched. This CDR3 comprises 16 residues. In germline, CDR1 is WSHSY, CDR2 SAAADI. CDR3 region: CASSESTIAGQETQYF. The CDR3 nucleotides are TGCGCCAGCAGTGAGTCGACTATAGCGGGCCAAGAGACCCAGTACTTC.

The count of this clone is one. The chain carries TRBV7-2 and TRBJ2-1; TRBD2 matches 9 bases. Germline values: CDR1 SGHTA, CDR2 FQGNSA. The CDR3 totals 15 residues. V lost 5 bases to trimming and J lost 6 bases; unmatched junction nucleotides: 8. CDR3 loop: CASSPSSGDLNEQFF. The CDR3 DNA sequence: TGTGCCAGCAGCCCCTCTAGCGGGGACCTCAATGAGCAGTTCTTC. Full variable domain (remainder filled in from reference TRBV7-2 and TRBJ2-1): GAGVSQSPSNKVTEKGKDVELRCDPISGHTALYWYRQSLGQGLEFLIYFQGNSAPDKSGLPSDRFSAERTGGSVSTLTIQRTQQEDSAVYLCASSPSSGDLNEQFFGPGTRLTVL.

This clone was seen only a few times. The CDR3 nucleotides are TGTGCCAGCAGCGTACAGAGCACAGATACGCAGTATTTT. Protein sequence: CASSVQSTDTQYF. The chain uses TRBV7-9 and TRBJ2-3; D gene ambiguous. V gave up 5 bases and J gave up 0 bases, with 6 bases separating them. This CDR3 comprises 13 residues. The V gene's germline CDR1 is SEHNR and CDR2 FQNEAQ (reference sequence). Full variable domain (missing parts from reference TRBV7-9 and TRBJ2-3): DTGVSQNPRHKITKRGQNVTFRCDPISEHNRLYWYRQTLGQGPEFLTYFQNEAQLEKSRLLSDRFSAERPKGSFSTLEIQRTEQGDSAMYLCASSVQSTDTQYFGPGTRLTVL.

V and J are TRBV14 and TRBJ1-1; no firm D call. The germline CDR1 and CDR2 sequences are SGHDN and FVKESK. The CDR3 spans 14 residues. V was trimmed by 4 bases and J by 1 base, leaving 10 bases between them. In DNA, the CDR3 is TGTGCCAGCAGCCCGAACAGACAGAACACTGAAGCTTTCTTT. It encodes CASSPNRQNTEAFF.

V is TRBV5-6 and J is TRBJ1-6, with D unresolved. CDR3 length: 16 amino acids. V was cut by 0 bases and J by 8 bases, with 15 bases left in between. The V gene's germline CDR1 is SGHDT and CDR2 YYEEEE. The CDR3 sequence is CASSLGFRERDSPLHF. The CDR3 coding sequence is TGTGCCAGCAGCTTGGGGTTTAGGGAACGGGATTCACCCCTCCACTTT.

The V gene is TRBV7-8, the J gene TRBJ2-7; either TRBD1 or TRBD2 may supply D (5 bases each). Germline lookup yields CDR1 SGHVS and CDR2 FQNEAQ. Trimming stripped 2 bases from V and 4 bases from J, with 15 bases between. CDR3 length equals 15 residues. CDR3 sequence reads: CASSLQRGEAYEQYF. The DNA for the CDR3 is TGTGCCAGCAGCTTACAGAGAGGGGAAGCTTACGAGCAGTACTTC.